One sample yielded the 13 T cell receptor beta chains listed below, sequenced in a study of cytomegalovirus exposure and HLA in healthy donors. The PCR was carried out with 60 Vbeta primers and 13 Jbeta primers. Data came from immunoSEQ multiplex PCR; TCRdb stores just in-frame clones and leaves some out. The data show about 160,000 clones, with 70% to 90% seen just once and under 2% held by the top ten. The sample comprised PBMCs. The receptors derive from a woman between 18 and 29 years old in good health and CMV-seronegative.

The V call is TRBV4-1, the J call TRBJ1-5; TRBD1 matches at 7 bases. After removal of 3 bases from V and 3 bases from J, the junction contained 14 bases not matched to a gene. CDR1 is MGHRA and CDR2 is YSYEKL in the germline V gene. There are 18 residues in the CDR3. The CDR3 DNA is TGCGCCAGCAGCCAGGGCCCTGCCCGGACAGGCCCCAATCAGCCCCAGCATTTT. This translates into CASSQGPARTGPNQPQHF.

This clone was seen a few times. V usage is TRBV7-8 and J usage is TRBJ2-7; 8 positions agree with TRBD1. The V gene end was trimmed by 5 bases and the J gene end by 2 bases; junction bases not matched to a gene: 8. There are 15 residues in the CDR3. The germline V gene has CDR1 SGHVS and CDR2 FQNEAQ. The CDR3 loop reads CASSPFRGPTYEQYF. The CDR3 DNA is TGTGCCAGCAGCCCCTTCAGGGGGCCGACCTACGAGCAGTACTTC.

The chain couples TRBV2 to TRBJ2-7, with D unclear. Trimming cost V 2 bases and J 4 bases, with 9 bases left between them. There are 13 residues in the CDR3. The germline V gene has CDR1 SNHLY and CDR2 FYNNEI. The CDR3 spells CASSELREYEQYF. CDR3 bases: TGTGCCAGCAGTGAATTGCGTGAGTACGAGCAGTACTTC.

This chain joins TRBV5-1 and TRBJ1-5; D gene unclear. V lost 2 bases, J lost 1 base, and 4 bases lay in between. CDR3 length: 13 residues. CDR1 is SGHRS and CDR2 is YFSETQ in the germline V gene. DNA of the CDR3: TGCGCCAGCAGCTTAGAGAGCAATCAGCCCCAGCATTTT. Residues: CASSLESNQPQHF.

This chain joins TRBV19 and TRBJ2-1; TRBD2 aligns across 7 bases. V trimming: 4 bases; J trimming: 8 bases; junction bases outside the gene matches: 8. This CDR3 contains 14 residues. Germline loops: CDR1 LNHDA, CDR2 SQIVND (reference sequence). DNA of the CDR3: TGTGCCAGTAGTAAAAACAGACTAGCCTATGAGCAGTTCTTC. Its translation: CASSKNRLAYEQFF.

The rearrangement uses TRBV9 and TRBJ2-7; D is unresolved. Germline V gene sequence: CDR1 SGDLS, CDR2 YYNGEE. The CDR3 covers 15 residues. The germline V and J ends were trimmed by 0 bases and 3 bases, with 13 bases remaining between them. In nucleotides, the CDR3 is TGTGCCAGCAGCGTAGCTAGTTCTATAAGCTACGAGCAGTACTTC. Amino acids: CASSVASSISYEQYF.

The CDR3 DNA is TGTGCCAGCAGCTTAGGCCGCGTGGGGAGCTCTGGAAACACCATATATTTT. Translating it yields CASSLGRVGSSGNTIYF. J is TRBJ1-3 and V is TRBV13; D gene ambiguous. The V end was cut by 0 bases, the J end by 0 bases, with 12 bases between. The CDR3 is 17 residues long. Germline values: CDR1 PRHDT, CDR2 FYEKMQ (reference sequence). Using reference TRBV13 and TRBJ1-3 for the parts outside the CDR3, the full variable domain is AAGVIQSPRHLIKEKRETATLKCYPIPRHDTVYWYQQGPGQDPQFLISFYEKMQSDKGSIPDRFSAQQFSDYHSELNMSSLELGDSALYFCASSLGRVGSSGNTIYFGEGSWLTVV.

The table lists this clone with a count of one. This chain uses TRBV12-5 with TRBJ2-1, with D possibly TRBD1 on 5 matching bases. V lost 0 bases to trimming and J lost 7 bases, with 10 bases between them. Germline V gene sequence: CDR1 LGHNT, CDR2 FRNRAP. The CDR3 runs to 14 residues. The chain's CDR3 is CASGLVQVWNEQFF. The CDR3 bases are TGTGCTAGTGGTTTGGTACAGGTCTGGAATGAGCAGTTCTTC.

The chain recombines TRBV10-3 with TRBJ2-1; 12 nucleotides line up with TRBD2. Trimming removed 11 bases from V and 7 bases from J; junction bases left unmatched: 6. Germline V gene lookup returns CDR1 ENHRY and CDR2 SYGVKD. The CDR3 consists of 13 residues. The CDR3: CAASSGRENEQFF. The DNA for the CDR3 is TGTGCCGCCTCTAGCGGGAGGGAAAATGAGCAGTTCTTC.

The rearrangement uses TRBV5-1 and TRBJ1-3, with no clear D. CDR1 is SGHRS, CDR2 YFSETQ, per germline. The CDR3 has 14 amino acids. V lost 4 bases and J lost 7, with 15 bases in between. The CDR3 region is CASSPGRSRNTIYF. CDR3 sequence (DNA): TGCGCCAGCAGCCCCGGAAGGAGTAGGAACACCATATATTTT.

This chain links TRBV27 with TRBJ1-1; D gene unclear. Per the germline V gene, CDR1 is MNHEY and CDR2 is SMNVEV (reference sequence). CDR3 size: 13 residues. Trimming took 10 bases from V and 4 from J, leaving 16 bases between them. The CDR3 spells CATAVAGSTEAFF. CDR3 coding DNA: TGTGCCACCGCGGTTGCGGGCAGCACTGAAGCTTTCTTT.

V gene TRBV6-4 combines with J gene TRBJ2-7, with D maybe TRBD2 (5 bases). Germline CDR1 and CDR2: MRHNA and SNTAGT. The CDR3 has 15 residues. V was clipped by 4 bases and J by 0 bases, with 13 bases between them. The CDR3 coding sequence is TGTGCCAGCAGTGTGAAACCGGGATACTCCTACGAGCAGTACTTC. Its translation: CASSVKPGYSYEQYF.

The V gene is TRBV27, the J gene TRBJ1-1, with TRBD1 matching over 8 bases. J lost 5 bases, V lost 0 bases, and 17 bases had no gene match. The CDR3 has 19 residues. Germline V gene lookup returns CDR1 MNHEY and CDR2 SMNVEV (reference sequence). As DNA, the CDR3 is TGTGCCAGCAGTTTATCGGTCGGGGCAGGGGGCGTTAGGGGAACTGAAGCTTTCTTT. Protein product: CASSLSVGAGGVRGTEAFF.